This record covers a single T cell receptor beta chain. The method was immunoSEQ multiplex PCR; TCRdb's version includes in-frame clones alone and lacks a portion of them. Among roughly 100,000 clones, about 90% were seen once, and the ten largest hold under 2.5%. This CDR3 contains 15 residues. V dropped 5 bases and J dropped 2 bases, with 13 bases sitting between them. Germline V gene lookup returns CDR1 LNHDA and CDR2 SQIVND (reference sequence). The sample originates from a study of control samples from healthy donors and cancer patients. This receptor was identified in a woman between 18 and 29 years old in good health. The sequenced material came from blood. The J gene is TRBJ1-5, the V gene TRBV19; D is perhaps TRBD1 (5 bases). In nucleotides, the CDR3 is TGTGCCAGTAGTTCCAGGGTTCTTGGCAATCAGCCCCAGCATTTT. As protein: CASSSRVLGNQPQHF.